This TCR beta chain originates from a study of beta chain features in type 1 diabetes. For the study at large: Healthy donors resembled patients in age, gender and cell yields.

The V and J ends lost 2 bases and 4 bases respectively, with 11 bases between them. CDR3 length equals 14 residues. Germline V CDR1 and CDR2: SEHNR, FQNEAQ (reference sequence). Note on this clone: What it recognizes is unknown.

Study results and caveats: Although PCR might favor shorter templates, it would do so equally in patients and controls. More deletions and fewer insertions at VDJ junctions were found in patients with type 1 diabetes.

Expressed TCRB transcripts were sequenced, since all the RNA that had been isolated was reverse transcribed. Using immunoSEQ multiplex PCR, the repertoire was profiled, and TCRdb retains in-frame clones only, with some absent. The sample has about 410,000 clones, more than 11% seen once. The receptor was derived from a man aged 25-40 years in good health. The rearrangement joins TRBV7-9 to TRBJ1-2; D gene uncertain. The sample was naive CD4+ T cells from blood. The chain's CDR3 is CASSLYLGPYGYTF. DNA of the CDR3: TGTGCCAGCAGCTTATATCTCGGGCCCTATGGCTACACCTTC.